These 19 T cell receptor beta chains originate from one sample sequenced in a study of blood T cells in healthy people across ages. The authors ran a second PCR of 7 to 11 cycles using a sample-barcoded 5' primer and a J-beta primer mix. One entry per CDR3 protein results from TCRdb running MiXCR on the 5' RACE reads. The sample shows approximately 820,000 distinct CDR3 sequences, 44% of them seen only once. The sequencing input was blood. The receptors shown here come from a man between 60 and 75 years old in good health.

To note about this clonotype: It may be a read error: a sequence one base away is much more abundant. V gene TRBV29-1 combines with J gene TRBJ2-7; D is uncertain. Per the germline V gene, CDR1 is SQVTM and CDR2 is ANQGSEA. This CDR3 is built from 12 residues. CDR3 DNA sequence: TGCATCGTTGTGGCCGACCCCTACGAGCAGTACTTC. Translation: CIVVADPYEQYF.

V and J are TRBV30 and TRBJ1-6, with D perhaps TRBD1 (5 bases). V was shortened by 3 bases and J by 0 bases, with 15 bases between the two germline ends. The CDR3 is 17 amino acids. Germline V gives CDR1 GTSNPN, CDR2 SVGIG (reference sequence). CDR3 bases: TGTGCCTGGAGCGTACGGGCAGGGAGCTCCTATAATTCACCCCTCCACTTT. Translating gives CAWSVRAGSSYNSPLHF.

This rearrangement joins TRBV4-3 to TRBJ1-1, with D hard to call. Per the germline V gene, CDR1 is LGHNA and CDR2 is YSLEER. There are 14 residues in the CDR3. Trimming stripped 0 bases from V and 6 bases from J, with 11 bases between. The chain's CDR3 is CASSQEFRLSEAFF. CDR3 DNA: TGCGCCAGCAGCCAAGAGTTCAGACTATCTGAAGCTTTCTTT.

This clonotype was observed a handful of times. The chain recombines TRBV4-3 with TRBJ2-7, with TRBD1 matching over 9 bases. The J segment lost 4 bases and the V segment lost 1 base, leaving 8 bases of the junction unmatched. CDR3 length: 16 residues. Germline V lookup: CDR1 LGHNA, CDR2 YSLEER. This chain's CDR3 is CASSQGWTGTGYEQYF. CDR3 DNA: TGCGCCAGCAGCCAAGGGTGGACCGGGACAGGGTACGAGCAGTACTTC.

As to this clonotype: One end of the junction is discordant with germline, which a read error may explain. The genes are TRBV9 and TRBJ2-1, with D perhaps matching TRBD2 (7 bases). The CDR3 consists of 15 residues. CDR1 is SGDLS, CDR2 YYNGEE, per germline. The CDR3 spells CSSSVGGGGGNEQFF. The CDR3 DNA reads as TGTTCCAGCAGCGTAGGGGGGGGAGGGGGCAATGAGCAGTTCTTC. Complete variable domain (other parts from reference TRBV9 and TRBJ2-1): DSGVTQTPKHLITATGQRVTLRCSPRSGDLSVYWYQQSLDQGLQFLIQYYNGEERAKGNILERFSAQQFPDLHSELNLSSLELGDSALYFCSSSVGGGGGNEQFFGPGTRLTVL.

Concerning this clonotype itself: Since a much larger clone is just one base distant, this may be a read error. The genes are TRBV12-3 or TRBV12-4 and TRBJ2-4; D gene uncertain. The CDR3 contains 14 residues. The V gene lost 5 bases and the J gene lost 3 bases, with 11 bases spanning the gap. CDR3 residues: CASSVTESKNIQYF. The CDR3 nucleotides are TGTGCCAGCAGTGTAACCGAGAGCAAAAACATTCAGTACTTC.

In the case of this clonotype: The junction differs from germline at one of its ends, possibly a read error. The V and J genes are TRBV3-1 and TRBJ2-3; D not resolved. Per the germline V gene, CDR1 is LGHDT and CDR2 is YNNKEL (reference sequence). This CDR3 contains 13 residues. This chain's CDR3 is CANSQVRVDTQYF. Written as DNA, the CDR3 is TGTGCCAACAGCCAAGTTAGAGTGGATACGCAGTATTTT.

The V gene is TRBV5-1, the J gene TRBJ2-3, with D perhaps TRBD1 or TRBD2 (6 bases each). The CDR3 has 17 residues. Germline V lookup: CDR1 SGHRS, CDR2 YFSETQ. Trimming pared 0 bases from V and 2 bases from J, leaving 16 bases between. Here the CDR3 reads CASSLGGASRPTDTQYF. CDR3 in DNA: TGCGCCAGCAGCTTGGGGGGGGCTAGCCGCCCCACAGATACGCAGTATTTT.

Remarks on this clonotype: A much larger clone lies one base from this, so it may be a read error. The chain combines TRBV29-1 with TRBJ2-5; 11 nucleotides align to TRBD1. The CDR3 consists of 13 residues. Germline V lookup: CDR1 SQVTM, CDR2 ANQGSEA. Losses at the gene ends were 6 bases for V and 11 bases for J; bases not matched to a gene: 11. CDR3 nucleotides: TGCAGCGTGGGACAGGGGGGGTGGAATGAGCAGTACTTC. It codes for CSVGQGGWNEQYF. Filled out from reference TRBV29-1 and TRBJ2-5, the complete variable domain reads SAVISQKPSRDICQRGTSLTIQCQVDSQVTMMFWYRQQPGQSLTLIATANQGSEATYESGFVIDKFPISRPNLTFSTLTVSNMSPEDSSIYLCSVGQGGWNEQYFGPGTRLLVL.

This clonotype was seen more than once but under ten times. The rearrangement uses TRBV5-6 and TRBJ2-7, with D tentatively TRBD1 or TRBD2 (5 bases each). Germline lookup yields CDR1 SGHDT and CDR2 YYEEEE. Trimming took off 2 bases at V and 5 bases at J, with 11 bases between the two ends. The CDR3 runs to 13 residues. The CDR3 nucleotides are TGTGCCAGCAGCTTCAGAGGGACGAACGAGCAGTACTTC. Translating gives CASSFRGTNEQYF.

On this clonotype: Compared with germline, one end of the junction differs, possibly owing to a read error. The chain joins TRBV7-2 to TRBJ2-1; possibly TRBD2 for D (6 bases). Germline CDR1 and CDR2: SGHTA and FQGNSA. The CDR3 extends over 11 amino acids. Here the CDR3 DNA reads TGTGCCGGCAGCTCGGGACTCTCCCTGTTCTTC. Its translation: CAGSSGLSLFF.

The V gene is TRBV7-2, the J gene TRBJ2-5; possibly TRBD2 for D (6 bases). CDR3 length: 15 residues. Between the trimmed V and J ends, which lost 5 bases and 5 bases, there was a span of 18 bases. CDR1 and CDR2 from the germline V gene are SGHTA and FQGNSA. CDR3 amino acids: CASSNWGVLGETQYF. The CDR3 coding sequence is TGTGCCAGCAGCAACTGGGGGGTGTTGGGGGAGACCCAGTACTTC.

This clonotype was counted a few times. This chain joins TRBV5-1 and TRBJ2-5; D may be TRBD1 (5 bases). V dropped 0 bases and J dropped 9 bases, with 12 bases sitting between them. The CDR3 has 13 amino acids. The germline V gene encodes CDR1 SGHRS and CDR2 YFSETQ. The CDR3 DNA follows: TGCGCCAGCAGCTTGGGGCAGGAACAGGCCCAGTACTTC. Translated: CASSLGQEQAQYF.

V usage is TRBV2 and J usage is TRBJ2-5; 11 bases align to TRBD2. The germline gives CDR1 SNHLY, CDR2 FYNNEI. The CDR3 runs 15 residues. Germline trimming cut 3 bases from V and 3 bases from J; bases unmatched to any gene: 3. This CDR3 reads CASSDLAGGKETQYF. The CDR3 DNA sequence: TGTGCCAGCAGTGACTTAGCGGGGGGGAAAGAGACCCAGTACTTC.

V gene TRBV5-4 combines with J gene TRBJ2-3; TRBD1 matches at 7 bases. The germline V gene encodes CDR1 SGHNT and CDR2 YYREEE (reference sequence). The CDR3 is made up of 15 amino acids. Trimming took 3 bases from V and 4 from J; bases not matched to a gene: 8. The CDR3 nucleotides are TGTGCCAGCAGCTCGGACAGGACGGTCGCAGATACGCAGTATTTT. This sequence encodes CASSSDRTVADTQYF.

The rearrangement links TRBV2 to TRBJ1-2, with 9 bases fitting TRBD1. Unmatched junction bases numbered 14, after V lost 5 bases and J lost 13 bases. The CDR3 extends over 14 amino acids. Germline CDR1 reads SNHLY; CDR2 reads FYNNEI. DNA of the CDR3: TGTGCCAGCAGTTCTAAGTCCTGGGACAGGGAGGTCACCTTC. This translates into CASSSKSWDREVTF.

The chain uses TRBV20-1 and TRBJ1-5; D is unresolved. Per germline, CDR1 DFQATT and CDR2 SNEGSKA (reference sequence). This CDR3 contains 15 residues. V lost 5 bases, J lost 2 bases, and 16 bases lay in between. The CDR3 nucleotides are TGCAGTGCTCACTCCTTTAGTTCCGGCAATCAGCCCCAGCATTTT. This encodes CSAHSFSSGNQPQHF.

The V gene is TRBV6-2 or TRBV6-3, the J gene TRBJ2-5; D call uncertain. This CDR3 comprises 12 residues. V lost 6 bases, J lost 0 bases, and 5 bases lay in between. Per the germline V gene, CDR1 is MNHEY and CDR2 is SVGEGT. CDR3 DNA sequence: TGTGCCAGCAGACCGTACCAAGAGACCCAGTACTTC. Residues: CASRPYQETQYF.

The chain carries TRBV5-6 and TRBJ2-1; 10 bases line up with TRBD2. The V segment lost 6 bases and the J segment 4 bases; nucleotides outside the gene matches: 10. This CDR3 has 16 amino acids. Germline CDR1 reads SGHDT; CDR2 reads YYEEEE. The CDR3: CASTQAGGHVYNEQFF. The CDR3 DNA reads as TGTGCCAGCACTCAAGCGGGGGGGCACGTATACAATGAGCAGTTCTTC.